Below, 2 T cell receptor beta chains from the same sample are listed, as sequenced in a study of blood T cell repertoires in COVID-19. Repertoires were generated with immunoSEQ multiplex PCR, while TCRdb's copy carries only in-frame clones and drops some. There are 150,000 to 200,000 clones in the sample; 82% occur only once, and 4% to 6.5% lies in the top ten. Sequencing was done on a sample of PBMCs or T cells enriched from blood (not recorded which). The source is a woman in her sixties or seventies with acute COVID-19.

The gene calls are TRBV6-5 and TRBJ1-1; 7 bases match TRBD1. CDR1 and CDR2 (germline): MNHEY, SVGAGI. V gave up 4 bases and J gave up 3 bases; unmatched junction bases: 8. CDR3 length equals 15 residues. The chain's CDR3 is CASSSRQGWDTEAFF. The DNA of the CDR3 is TGTGCCAGCAGTTCTCGACAGGGCTGGGACACTGAAGCTTTCTTT.

Regarding this clone: Germline and junction disagree at one end, which may indicate a read error. J is TRBJ2-7 and V is TRBV7-8; 10 bases match TRBD2. Germline V CDR1 and CDR2: SGHVS, FQNEAQ. This CDR3 is 14 amino acids long. The CDR3 here is CASSLAGGRPEQYF. CDR3 bases: TGTGCCAGCAGTTTAGCGGGAGGTAGGCCGGAGCAGTACTTC.